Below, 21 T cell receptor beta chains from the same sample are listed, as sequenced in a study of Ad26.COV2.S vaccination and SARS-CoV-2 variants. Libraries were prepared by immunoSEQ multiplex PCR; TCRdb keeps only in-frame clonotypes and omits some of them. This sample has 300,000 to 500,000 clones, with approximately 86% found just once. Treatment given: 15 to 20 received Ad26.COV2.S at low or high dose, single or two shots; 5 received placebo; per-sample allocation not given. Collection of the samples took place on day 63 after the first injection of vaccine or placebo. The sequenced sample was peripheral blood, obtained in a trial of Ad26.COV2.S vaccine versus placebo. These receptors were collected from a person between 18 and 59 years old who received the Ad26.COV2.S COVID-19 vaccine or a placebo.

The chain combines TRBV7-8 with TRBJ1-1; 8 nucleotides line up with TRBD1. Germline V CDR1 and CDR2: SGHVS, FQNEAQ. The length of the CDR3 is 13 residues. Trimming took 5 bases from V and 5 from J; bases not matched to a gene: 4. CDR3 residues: CASSRDRRTEAFF. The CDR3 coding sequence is TGTGCCAGCAGCAGGGACAGGAGGACTGAAGCTTTCTTT.

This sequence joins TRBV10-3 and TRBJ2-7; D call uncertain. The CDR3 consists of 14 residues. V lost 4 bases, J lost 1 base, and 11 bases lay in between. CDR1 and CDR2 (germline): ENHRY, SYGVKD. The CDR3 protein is CAISAGLGSYEQYF. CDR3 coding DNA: TGTGCCATCAGTGCAGGATTGGGGTCCTACGAGCAGTACTTC.

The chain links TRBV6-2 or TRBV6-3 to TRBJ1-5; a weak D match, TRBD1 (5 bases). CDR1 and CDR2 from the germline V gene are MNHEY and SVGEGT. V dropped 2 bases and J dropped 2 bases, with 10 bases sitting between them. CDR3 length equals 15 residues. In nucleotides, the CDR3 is TGTGCCAGCAGTTACGTGGGGGGTGGCAATCAGCCCCAGCATTTT. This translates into CASSYVGGGNQPQHF.

Written as DNA, the CDR3 is TGTGCCTGGAGTCAGACAACGCTCGCCCAGCCCCAGCATTTT. It is translated as CAWSQTTLAQPQHF. The V gene is TRBV30, the J gene TRBJ1-5; D not certain. The V end was cut by 2 bases, the J end by 7 bases, with 15 bases between. The CDR3 has 14 residues. Germline lookup yields CDR1 GTSNPN and CDR2 SVGIG (reference sequence).

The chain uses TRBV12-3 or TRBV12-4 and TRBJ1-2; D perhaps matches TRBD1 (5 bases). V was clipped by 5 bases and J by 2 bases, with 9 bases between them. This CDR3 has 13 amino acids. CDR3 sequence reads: CASSKQENYGYTF. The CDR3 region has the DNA TGTGCCAGCAGTAAACAGGAAAACTATGGCTACACCTTC.

The CDR3 sequence is CASSLASGVQYF. In DNA form, the CDR3 reads TGTGCCAGCAGCTTAGCTAGCGGAGTGCAGTATTTT. This chain links TRBV7-2 with TRBJ2-3, with D perhaps TRBD2 (6 bases). CDR3 size: 12 residues. Germline V gene lookup returns CDR1 SGHTA and CDR2 FQGNSA. The V and J ends lost 0 bases and 11 bases respectively, with 9 bases between them.

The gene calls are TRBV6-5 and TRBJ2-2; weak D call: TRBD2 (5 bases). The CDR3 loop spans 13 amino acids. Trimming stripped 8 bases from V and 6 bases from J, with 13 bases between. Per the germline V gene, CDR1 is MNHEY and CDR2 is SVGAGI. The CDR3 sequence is CASGKRVAGELFF. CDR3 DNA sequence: TGTGCCAGCGGAAAGAGGGTAGCCGGGGAGCTGTTTTTT.

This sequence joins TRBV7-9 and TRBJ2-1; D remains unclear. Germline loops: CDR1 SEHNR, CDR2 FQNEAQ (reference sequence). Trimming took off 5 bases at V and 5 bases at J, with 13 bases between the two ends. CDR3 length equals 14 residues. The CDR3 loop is CASSHSGTHNEQFF. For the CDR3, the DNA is TGTGCCAGCAGCCATTCAGGCACTCACAATGAGCAGTTCTTC.

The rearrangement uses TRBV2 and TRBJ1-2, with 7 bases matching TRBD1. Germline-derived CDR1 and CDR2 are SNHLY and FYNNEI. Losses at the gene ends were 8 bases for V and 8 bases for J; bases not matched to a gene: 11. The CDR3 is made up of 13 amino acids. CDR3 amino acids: CASLAGGGWGYTF. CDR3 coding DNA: TGTGCCAGCTTGGCAGGGGGAGGCTGGGGCTACACCTTC.

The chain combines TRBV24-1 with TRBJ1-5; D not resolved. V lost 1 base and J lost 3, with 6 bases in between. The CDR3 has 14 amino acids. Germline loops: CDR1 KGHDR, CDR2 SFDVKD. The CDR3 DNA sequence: TGTGCCACCAGTGATTTTCACCCCAATCAGCCCCAGCATTTT. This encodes CATSDFHPNQPQHF.

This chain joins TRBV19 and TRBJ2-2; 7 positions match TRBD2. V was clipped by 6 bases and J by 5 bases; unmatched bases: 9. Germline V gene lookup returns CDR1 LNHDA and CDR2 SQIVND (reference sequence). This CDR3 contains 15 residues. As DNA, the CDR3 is TGTGCCAGTAGCCGGGACTACCTAGGAACCGGGGAGCTGTTTTTT. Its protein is CASSRDYLGTGELFF.

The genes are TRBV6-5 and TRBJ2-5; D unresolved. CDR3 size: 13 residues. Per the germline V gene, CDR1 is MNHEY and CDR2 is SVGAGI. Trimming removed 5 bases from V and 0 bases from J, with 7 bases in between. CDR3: CASSNSYQETQYF. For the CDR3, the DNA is TGTGCCAGCAGTAACAGTTACCAAGAGACCCAGTACTTC.

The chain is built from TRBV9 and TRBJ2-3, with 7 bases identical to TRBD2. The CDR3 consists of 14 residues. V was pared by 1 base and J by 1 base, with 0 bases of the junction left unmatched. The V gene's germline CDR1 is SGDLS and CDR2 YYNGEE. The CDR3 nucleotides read TGTGCCAGCAGCGTAAGCGGGGGCACAGATACGCAGTATTTT. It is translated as CASSVSGGTDTQYF.

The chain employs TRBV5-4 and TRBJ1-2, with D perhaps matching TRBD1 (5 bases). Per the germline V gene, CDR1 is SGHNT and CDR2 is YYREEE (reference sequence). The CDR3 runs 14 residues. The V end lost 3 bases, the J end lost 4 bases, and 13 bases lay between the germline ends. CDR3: CASSWGHASYGYTF. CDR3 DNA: TGTGCCAGCAGCTGGGGCCATGCCTCCTATGGCTACACCTTC.

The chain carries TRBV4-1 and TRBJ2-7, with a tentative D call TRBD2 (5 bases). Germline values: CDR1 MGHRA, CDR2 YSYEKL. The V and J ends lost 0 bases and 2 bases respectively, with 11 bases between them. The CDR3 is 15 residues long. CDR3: CASSQERGITYEQYF. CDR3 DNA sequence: TGCGCCAGCAGCCAAGAACGAGGGATAACCTACGAGCAGTACTTC.

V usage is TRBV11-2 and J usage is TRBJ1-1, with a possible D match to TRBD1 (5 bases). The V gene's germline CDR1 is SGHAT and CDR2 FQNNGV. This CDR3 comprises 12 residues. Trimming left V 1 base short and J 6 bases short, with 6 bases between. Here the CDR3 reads CASSLGQSEAFF. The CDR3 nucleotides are TGTGCCAGCAGCTTAGGACAGTCTGAAGCTTTCTTT.

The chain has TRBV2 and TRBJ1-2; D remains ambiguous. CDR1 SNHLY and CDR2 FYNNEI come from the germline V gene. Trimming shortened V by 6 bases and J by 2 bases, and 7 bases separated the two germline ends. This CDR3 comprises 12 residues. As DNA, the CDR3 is TGTGCCAGCAGGCAAAGAAACTATGGCTACACCTTC. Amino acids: CASRQRNYGYTF. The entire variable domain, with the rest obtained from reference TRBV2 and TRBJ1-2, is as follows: EPEVTQTPSHQVTQMGQEVILRCVPISNHLYFYWYRQILGQKVEFLVSFYNNEISEKSEIFDDQFSVERPDGSNFTLKIRSTKLEDSAMYFCASRQRNYGYTFGSGTRLTVV.

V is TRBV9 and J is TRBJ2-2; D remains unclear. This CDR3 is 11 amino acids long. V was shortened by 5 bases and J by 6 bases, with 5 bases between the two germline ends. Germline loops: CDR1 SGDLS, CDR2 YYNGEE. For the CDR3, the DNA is TGTGCCAGCAGAAAGGCCGGGGAGCTGTTTTTT. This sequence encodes CASRKAGELFF.

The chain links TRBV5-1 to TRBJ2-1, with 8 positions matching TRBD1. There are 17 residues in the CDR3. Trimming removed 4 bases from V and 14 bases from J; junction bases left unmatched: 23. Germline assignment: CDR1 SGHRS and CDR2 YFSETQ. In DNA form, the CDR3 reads TGCGCCAGCAGCCCGGGTGACAGGGGACACGCCCGAGGGCATGAGTTCTTC. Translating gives CASSPGDRGHARGHEFF.

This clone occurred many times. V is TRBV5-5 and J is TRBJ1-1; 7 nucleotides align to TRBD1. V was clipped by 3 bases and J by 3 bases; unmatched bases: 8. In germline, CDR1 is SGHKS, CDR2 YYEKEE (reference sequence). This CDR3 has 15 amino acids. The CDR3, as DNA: TGTGCCAGCAGCTCAAGGACAGGACAACACACTGAAGCTTTCTTT. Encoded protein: CASSSRTGQHTEAFF.

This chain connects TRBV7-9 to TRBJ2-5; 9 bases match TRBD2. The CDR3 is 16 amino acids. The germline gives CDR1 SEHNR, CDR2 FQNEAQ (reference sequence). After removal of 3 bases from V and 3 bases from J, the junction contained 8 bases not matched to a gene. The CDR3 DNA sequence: TGTGCCAGCAGCTTTAGGACTAGCGAATGGGAAGAGACCCAGTACTTC. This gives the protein CASSFRTSEWEETQYF.